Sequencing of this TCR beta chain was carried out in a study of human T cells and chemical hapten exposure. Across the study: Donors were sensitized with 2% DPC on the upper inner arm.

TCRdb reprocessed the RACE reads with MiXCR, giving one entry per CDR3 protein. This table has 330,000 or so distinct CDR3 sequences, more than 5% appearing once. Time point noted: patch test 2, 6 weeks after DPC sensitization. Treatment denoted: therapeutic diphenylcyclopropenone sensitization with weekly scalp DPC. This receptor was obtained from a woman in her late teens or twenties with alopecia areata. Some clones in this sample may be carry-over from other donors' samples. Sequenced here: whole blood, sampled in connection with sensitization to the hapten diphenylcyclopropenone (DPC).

Written as DNA, the CDR3 is TGTGCCAGCATGGTAGCGGGGCCATCTCGGAATGAGCAGTTCTTC. Amino acids: CASMVAGPSRNEQFF. The gene calls are TRBV6-2 or TRBV6-3 and TRBJ2-1; TRBD2 matches 8 bases. Germline V gene data show CDR1 as MNHEY and CDR2 as SVGEGT. The CDR3 is 15 amino acids. With V trimmed by 7 bases and J by 7 bases, 12 bases remained unmatched.